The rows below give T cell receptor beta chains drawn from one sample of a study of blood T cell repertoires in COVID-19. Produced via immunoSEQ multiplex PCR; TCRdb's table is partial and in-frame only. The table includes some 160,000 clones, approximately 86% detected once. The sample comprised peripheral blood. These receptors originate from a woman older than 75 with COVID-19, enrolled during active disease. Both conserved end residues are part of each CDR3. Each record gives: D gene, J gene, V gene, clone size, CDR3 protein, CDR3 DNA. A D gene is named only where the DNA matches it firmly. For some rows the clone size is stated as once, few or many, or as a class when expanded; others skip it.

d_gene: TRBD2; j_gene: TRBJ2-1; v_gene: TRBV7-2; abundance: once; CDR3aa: CASSPPHSGGGNEQFF; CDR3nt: TGTGCCAGCAGCCCGCCCCATAGCGGGGGAGGGAATGAGCAGTTCTTC
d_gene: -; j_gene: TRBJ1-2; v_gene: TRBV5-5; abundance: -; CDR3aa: CASSRTGEGAYGYTF; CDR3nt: TGTGCCAGCAGCCGAACGGGTGAGGGCGCCTATGGCTACACCTTC
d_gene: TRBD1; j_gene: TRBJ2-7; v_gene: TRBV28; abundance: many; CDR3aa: CASSSTTGTYEQYF; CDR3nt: TGTGCCAGCAGTTCCACGACAGGGACCTACGAGCAGTACTTC
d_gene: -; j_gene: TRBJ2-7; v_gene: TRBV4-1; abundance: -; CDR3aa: CASSQSRHAF; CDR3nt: TGCGCCAGCAGCCAAAGCCGTCACGCATTC
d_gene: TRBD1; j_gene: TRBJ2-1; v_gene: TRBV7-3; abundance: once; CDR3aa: CASSRDSLYNEQFF; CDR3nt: TGTGCCAGCAGCCGGGACAGCCTGTACAATGAGCAGTTCTTC
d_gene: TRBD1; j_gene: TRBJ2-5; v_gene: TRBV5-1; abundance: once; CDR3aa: CASSLARTGRVETQYF; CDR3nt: TGCGCCAGCAGCTTGGCCCGGACAGGAAGGGTCGAGACCCAGTACTTC
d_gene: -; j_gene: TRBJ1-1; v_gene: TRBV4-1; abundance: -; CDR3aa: CASSQVVANTEAFF; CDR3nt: TGCGCCAGCAGCCAAGTGGTAGCGAACACTGAAGCTTTCTTT
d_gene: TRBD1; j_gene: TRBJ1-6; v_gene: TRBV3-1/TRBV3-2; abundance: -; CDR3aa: CASGTGDNSPLHF; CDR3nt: TGTGCCAGTGGGACAGGGGATAATTCACCCCTCCACTTT
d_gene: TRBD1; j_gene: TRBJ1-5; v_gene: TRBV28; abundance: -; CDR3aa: CASIPHGGGQGLQPQHF; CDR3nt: TGTGCCAGCATCCCACACGGGGGGGGACAGGGGCTACAGCCCCAGCATTTT
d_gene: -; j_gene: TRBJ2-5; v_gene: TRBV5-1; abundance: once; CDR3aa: CASSFSSYQETQYF; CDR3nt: TGCGCCAGCAGCTTCAGTTCGTACCAAGAGACCCAGTACTTC
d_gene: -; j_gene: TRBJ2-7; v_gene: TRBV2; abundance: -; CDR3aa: CASTPFYEQYF; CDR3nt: TGTGCCAGCACCCCGTTTTACGAGCAGTACTTC
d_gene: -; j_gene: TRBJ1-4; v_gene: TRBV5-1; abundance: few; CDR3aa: CASSWGGNNEKLFF; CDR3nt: TGCGCCAGCAGCTGGGGAGGGAATAATGAAAAACTGTTTTTT
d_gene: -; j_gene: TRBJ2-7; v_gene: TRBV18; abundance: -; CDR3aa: CASSPGRTSYEQYF; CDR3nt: TGTGCCAGCTCACCGGGGCGTACAAGCTACGAGCAGTACTTC
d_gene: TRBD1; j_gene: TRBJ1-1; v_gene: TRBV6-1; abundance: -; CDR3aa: CASSGQGAGARTEAFF; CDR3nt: TGTGCCAGCAGTGGACAGGGGGCCGGTGCGAGGACTGAAGCTTTCTTT
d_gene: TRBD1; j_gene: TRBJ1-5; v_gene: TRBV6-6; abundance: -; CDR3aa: CASSPPQGGPQHF; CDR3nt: TGTGCCAGCAGCCCCCCCCAGGGGGGACCCCAGCATTTT
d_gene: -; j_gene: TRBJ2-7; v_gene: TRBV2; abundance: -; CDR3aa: CASSAVRNYEQYF; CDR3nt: TGTGCCAGCAGTGCAGTCAGGAATTACGAGCAGTACTTC
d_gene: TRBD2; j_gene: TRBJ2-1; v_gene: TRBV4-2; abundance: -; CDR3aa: CASSQDLAGGNEQFF; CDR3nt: TGTGCCAGCAGCCAAGATCTAGCGGGGGGCAATGAGCAGTTCTTC
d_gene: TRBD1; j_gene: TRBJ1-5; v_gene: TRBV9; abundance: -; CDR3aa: CASSVGQGSNQPQHF; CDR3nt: TGTGCCAGCAGCGTAGGACAGGGAAGCAATCAGCCCCAGCATTTT
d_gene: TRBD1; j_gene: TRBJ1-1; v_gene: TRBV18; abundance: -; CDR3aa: CASSPPGTGRNTEAFF; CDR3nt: TGTGCCAGCTCACCCCCAGGGACAGGCCGGAACACTGAAGCTTTCTTT
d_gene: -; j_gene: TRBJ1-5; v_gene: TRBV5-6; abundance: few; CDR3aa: CASSARGGEVGNQPQHF; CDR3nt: TGTGCCAGCAGCGCCCGTGGGGGGGAGGTCGGCAATCAGCCCCAGCATTTT
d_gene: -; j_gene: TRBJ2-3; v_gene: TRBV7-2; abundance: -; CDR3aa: CASSFQGTDTQYF; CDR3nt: TGTGCCAGCAGCTTCCAGGGCACAGATACGCAGTATTTT
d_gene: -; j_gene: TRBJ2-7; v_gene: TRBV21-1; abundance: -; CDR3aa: CASSKPGEGDSDEQYF; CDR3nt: TGTGCCAGCAGCAAACCGGGAGAGGGAGACTCGGACGAGCAGTACTTC
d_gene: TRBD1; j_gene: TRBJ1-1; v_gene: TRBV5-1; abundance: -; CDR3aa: CASSLGQGNREAFF; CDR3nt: TGCGCCAGCAGCCTTGGACAGGGGAATAGGGAAGCTTTCTTT
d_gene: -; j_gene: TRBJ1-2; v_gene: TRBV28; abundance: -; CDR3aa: CASSFPTVFNGYTF; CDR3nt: TGTGCCAGCAGTTTCCCAACTGTATTTAATGGCTACACCTTC
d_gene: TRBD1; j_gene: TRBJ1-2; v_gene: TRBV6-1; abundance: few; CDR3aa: CASSDPDRGVYGYTF; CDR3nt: TGTGCCAGCAGTGACCCCGACAGGGGAGTTTATGGCTACACCTTC
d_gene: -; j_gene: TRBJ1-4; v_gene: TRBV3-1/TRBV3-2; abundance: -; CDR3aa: CASADSSGEKLFF; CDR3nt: TGTGCCAGCGCTGATAGTAGTGGTGAAAAACTGTTTTTT
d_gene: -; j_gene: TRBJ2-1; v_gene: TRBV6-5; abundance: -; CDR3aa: CASKGYNEQFF; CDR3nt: TGTGCCAGCAAGGGGTACAATGAGCAGTTCTTC
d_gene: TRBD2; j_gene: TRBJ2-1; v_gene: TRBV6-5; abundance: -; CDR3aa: CASSSRGGKADEQFF; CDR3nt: TGTGCCAGCAGTTCAAGGGGAGGGAAGGCCGATGAGCAGTTCTTC
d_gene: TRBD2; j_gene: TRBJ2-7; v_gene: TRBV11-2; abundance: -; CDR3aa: CASSFSGGPYEQYF; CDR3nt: TGTGCCAGCAGCTTCTCGGGGGGGCCCTACGAGCAGTACTTC
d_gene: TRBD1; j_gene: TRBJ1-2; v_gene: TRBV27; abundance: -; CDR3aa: CASSRWGIGQGAPNYGYTF; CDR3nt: TGTGCCAGCAGTCGTTGGGGTATAGGACAGGGGGCACCTAACTATGGCTACACCTTC
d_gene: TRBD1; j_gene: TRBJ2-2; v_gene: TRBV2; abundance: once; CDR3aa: CASRVGQGSTGELFF; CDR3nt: TGTGCCAGCAGGGTGGGACAGGGGTCCACCGGGGAGCTGTTTTTT
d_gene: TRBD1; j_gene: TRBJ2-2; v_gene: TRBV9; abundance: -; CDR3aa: CASSPRQGTPGELFF; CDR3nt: TGTGCCAGCAGCCCGCGACAGGGAACCCCCGGGGAGCTGTTTTTT
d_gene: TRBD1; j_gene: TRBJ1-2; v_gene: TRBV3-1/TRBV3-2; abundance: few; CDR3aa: CASTPRGQAYGYTF; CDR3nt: TGTGCCAGCACTCCCCGCGGACAGGCCTATGGCTACACCTTC
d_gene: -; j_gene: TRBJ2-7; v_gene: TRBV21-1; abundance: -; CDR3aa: CASNLPGQGAHEQYF; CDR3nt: TGTGCCAGCAACCTTCCGGGACAGGGGGCACACGAGCAGTACTTC
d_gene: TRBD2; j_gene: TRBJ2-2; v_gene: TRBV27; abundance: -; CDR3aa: CASSSVLAGVGNGELFF; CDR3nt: TGTGCCAGCAGTTCCGTACTAGCGGGAGTCGGTAACGGGGAGCTGTTTTTT
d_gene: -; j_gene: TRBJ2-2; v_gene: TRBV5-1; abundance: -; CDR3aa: CASSLGQITGELFF; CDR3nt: TGCGCCAGCAGCTTAGGACAGATCACCGGGGAGCTGTTTTTT
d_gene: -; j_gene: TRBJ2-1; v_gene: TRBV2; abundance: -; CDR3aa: CASGRDNYNEQFF; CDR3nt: TGTGCCAGCGGTAGGGACAACTACAATGAGCAGTTCTTC
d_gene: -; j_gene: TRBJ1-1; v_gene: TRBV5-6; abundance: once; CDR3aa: CASRGGGPSNTEAFF; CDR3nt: TGTGCCAGCAGGGGAGGAGGGCCCTCGAACACTGAAGCTTTCTTT
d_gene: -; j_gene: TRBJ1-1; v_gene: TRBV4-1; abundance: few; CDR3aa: CASSQESTGGDRVAFF; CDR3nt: TGCGCCAGCAGCCAAGAGAGTACAGGTGGGGATAGAGTTGCTTTCTTT
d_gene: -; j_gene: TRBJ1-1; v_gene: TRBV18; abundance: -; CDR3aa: CASSPPGGYTEAFF; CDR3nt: TGTGCCAGCTCACCACCTGGGGGCTATACTGAAGCTTTCTTT
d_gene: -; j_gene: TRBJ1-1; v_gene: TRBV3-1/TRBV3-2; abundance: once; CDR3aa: CASANLRQPLSEAFF; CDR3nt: TGTGCCAGCGCCAACCTCCGACAGCCGTTATCTGAAGCTTTCTTT
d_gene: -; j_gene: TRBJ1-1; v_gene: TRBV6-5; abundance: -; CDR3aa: CASSPGAGTEAFF; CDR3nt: TGTGCCAGCAGTCCGGGCGCGGGGACTGAAGCTTTCTTT
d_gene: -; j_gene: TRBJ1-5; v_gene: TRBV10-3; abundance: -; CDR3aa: CAISEGAGNQPQHF; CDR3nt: TGTGCCATCAGTGAGGGGGCAGGCAATCAGCCCCAGCATTTT
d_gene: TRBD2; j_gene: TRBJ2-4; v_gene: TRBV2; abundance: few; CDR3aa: CASREYPGLAGVTAKNIQYF; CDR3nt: TGTGCCAGCAGGGAATATCCGGGACTAGCGGGAGTCACAGCCAAAAACATTCAGTACTTC
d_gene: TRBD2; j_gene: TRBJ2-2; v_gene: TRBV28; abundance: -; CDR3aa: CASSFPSGRARTGELFF; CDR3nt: TGTGCCAGCAGTTTCCCTAGCGGGAGGGCCAGGACCGGGGAGCTGTTTTTT
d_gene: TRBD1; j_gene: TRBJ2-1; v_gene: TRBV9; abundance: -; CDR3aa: CASSVEQGPYNEQFF; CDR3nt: TGTGCCAGCAGCGTAGAACAGGGGCCCTACAATGAGCAGTTCTTC
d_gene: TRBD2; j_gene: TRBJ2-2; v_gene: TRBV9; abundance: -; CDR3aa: CASSQTSGNTGELFF; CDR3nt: TGTGCCAGCAGCCAGACTAGCGGAAACACCGGGGAGCTGTTTTTT
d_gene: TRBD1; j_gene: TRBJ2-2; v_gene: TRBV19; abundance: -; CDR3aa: CASSIVMGQATGELFF; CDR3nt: TGTGCCAGTAGTATAGTAATGGGACAGGCTACCGGGGAGCTGTTTTTT
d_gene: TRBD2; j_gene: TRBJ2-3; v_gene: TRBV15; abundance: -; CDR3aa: CATSRFTSGYDNTQYF; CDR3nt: TGTGCCACCAGCAGATTCACTAGCGGGTATGATAATACGCAGTATTTT
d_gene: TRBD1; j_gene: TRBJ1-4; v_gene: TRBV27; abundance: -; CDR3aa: CASIRDRANEKLFF; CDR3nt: TGTGCCAGCATAAGGGACAGGGCTAATGAAAAACTGTTTTTT
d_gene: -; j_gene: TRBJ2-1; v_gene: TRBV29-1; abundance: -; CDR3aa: CSFRGGLRSNEQFF; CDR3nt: TGCAGCTTCCGGGGCGGACTAAGGAGCAATGAGCAGTTCTTC
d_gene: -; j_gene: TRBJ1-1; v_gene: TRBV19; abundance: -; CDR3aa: CASSINQGKYTEAFF; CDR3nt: TGTGCCAGTAGTATAAATCAGGGTAAATACACTGAAGCTTTCTTT
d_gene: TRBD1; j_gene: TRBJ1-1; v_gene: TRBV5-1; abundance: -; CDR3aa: CASATGVVAEAFF; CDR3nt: TGCGCCAGCGCGACAGGGGTTGTTGCTGAAGCTTTCTTT
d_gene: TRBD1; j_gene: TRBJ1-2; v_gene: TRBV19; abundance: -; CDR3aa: CASRPLDRAFYGYTF; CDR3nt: TGTGCCAGTAGACCCCTGGACAGGGCTTTCTATGGCTACACCTTC
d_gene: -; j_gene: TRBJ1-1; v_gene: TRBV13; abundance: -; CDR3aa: CASSLRWTEAFF; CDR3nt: TGTGCCAGCAGCCTCCGGTGGACTGAAGCTTTCTTT
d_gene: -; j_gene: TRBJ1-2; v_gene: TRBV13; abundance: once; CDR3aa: CASSSERTEPNYGYTF; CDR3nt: TGTGCCAGCAGCTCCGAACGGACAGAACCAAACTATGGCTACACCTTC